The 14 T cell receptor beta chains presented below share a single source sample, sequenced in a study of T cells expressing NK-cell markers. TCRdb reprocessed the 5' RACE reads and reports one entry per CDR3 protein, with no DNA. This sample's table reports 350,000 to 500,000 distinct CDR3 sequences. What was sequenced was blood T cells: a sorted CD56 or NKG2C T cell subset, CD4+ or CD8+ T cells, or bulk PBMC T cells (not recorded which). The origin of the receptors is a woman between 18 and 75 years old in good health.

V usage is TRBV9 and J usage is TRBJ2-3. The CDR3 is made up of 15 amino acids. The germline V gene has CDR1 SGDLS and CDR2 YYNGEE. CDR3 residues: CASSVGAVSTDTQYF.

The genes are TRBV19 and TRBJ2-7; TCRdb proposes TRBD1, but this gene call is untestable without DNA. Germline V gives CDR1 LNHDA, CDR2 SQIVND (reference sequence). The CDR3 spans 13 residues. CDR3 sequence reads: CASSPTAYYEQYF.

The chain combines TRBV29-1 with TRBJ1-2; TCRdb outputs TRBD1, but without DNA this stays unchecked. Germline CDR1 reads SQVTM; CDR2 reads ANQGSEA. CDR3 length equals 15 residues. CDR3 residues: CSVGRRQAFEYGYTF.

This sequence joins TRBV6-5 and TRBJ1-5; there is no DNA to check the TCRdb D call of TRBD1. CDR1 is MNHEY and CDR2 is SVGAGI in the germline V gene. CDR3 size: 15 residues. CDR3: CASSYSGGGRQPQHF.

This chain connects TRBV12-3 or TRBV12-4 to TRBJ2-2; lacking DNA, the TRBD2 call made by TCRdb goes unchecked. The CDR3 length is 17 residues. The CDR3 sequence: CASSLGSGRVWTGELFF.

V is TRBV9 and J is TRBJ2-1; TCRdb calls TRBD2, which cannot be checked without DNA. Germline V gene lookup returns CDR1 SGDLS and CDR2 YYNGEE. This CDR3 contains 12 residues. The CDR3 protein is CASSEEGLAKFF.

The J gene is TRBJ1-4, the V gene TRBV30; the TCRdb call, TRBD1, lacks DNA for checking. This CDR3 comprises 14 residues. The V gene's germline CDR1 is GTSNPN and CDR2 SVGIG (reference sequence). This chain's CDR3 is CAWSVWGGDEKLFF.

The gene calls are TRBV4-1 and TRBJ1-2; TCRdb proposes TRBD1, but this gene call is untestable without DNA. In germline, CDR1 is MGHRA, CDR2 YSYEKL. The CDR3 has 15 residues. CDR3 loop: CASSPGPGSDYGYTF.

The rearrangement links TRBV7-6 to TRBJ2-1; no DNA is available, so the TRBD1 call from TCRdb remains unchecked. This CDR3 comprises 15 residues. Germline V lookup: CDR1 SGHVS, CDR2 FNYEAQ. CDR3 residues: CASSLGAAPHNEQFF.

V gene TRBV27 combines with J gene TRBJ2-3; the TCRdb D gene call, TRBD1, has no DNA to confirm it. The CDR3 contains 18 residues. CDR1 is MNHEY and CDR2 is SMNVEV in the germline V gene (reference sequence). The CDR3 is CASSLSGQGVGRTDTQYF.

The chain employs TRBV7-2 and TRBJ2-1; TCRdb's D call of TRBD1 is untestable without DNA. CDR1 is SGHTA and CDR2 is FQGNSA in the germline V gene. The CDR3 covers 15 residues. The CDR3 loop reads CASSSSRERNNEQFF.

J is TRBJ1-2 and V is TRBV7-2. Germline V gene lookup returns CDR1 SGHTA and CDR2 FQGNSA. The CDR3 totals 17 residues. CDR3 region: CASSLGPRSGVNYGYTF.

CDR3 loop: CASAGTGKGEQFF. This chain connects TRBV5-1 to TRBJ2-1; the D call from TCRdb, TRBD1, cannot be confirmed without DNA. The CDR3 extends over 13 amino acids. Per germline, CDR1 SGHRS and CDR2 YFSETQ.

The rearrangement joins TRBV5-1 to TRBJ1-3. The germline V gene encodes CDR1 SGHRS and CDR2 YFSETQ. The CDR3 runs 16 residues. The CDR3 reads CASSLYRPNSGNTIYF.